This record concerns one T cell receptor beta chain sequence. The antigen is not known. This entry belongs to a study of cytomegalovirus exposure and HLA in healthy donors. Overall study findings and caveats: Reported performance of the classifier showed diagnosis of cytomegalovirus status with high specificity and sensitivity. Investigators reported approximately 170 TCR beta chains as tied to cytomegalovirus.

Repertoires were generated with immunoSEQ multiplex PCR, while TCRdb's copy carries only in-frame clones and drops some. This table holds about 140,000 clones, around 93% found once. The CDR3 is 16 amino acids. Germline V gene data show CDR1 as MDHEN and CDR2 as SYDVKM. Unmatched junction bases numbered 12, after V lost 6 bases and J lost 4 bases. The chain is built from TRBV28 and TRBJ2-5, with 9 bases identical to TRBD2. The sample taken for sequencing was PBMCs. The sequence was obtained from a man younger than 35 in good health and CMV-seropositive. The CDR3 nucleotides are TGTGCCAGCAGCAACCGCGGCGCGGGAGGGCCAGAGACCCAGTACTTC. The encoded protein is CASSNRGAGGPETQYF.